A single sample gave rise to the 9 T cell receptor beta chains below, sequenced in a study of STAT5B mutations in CD4+ large granular lymphocyte leukemia. Libraries were prepared by immunoSEQ multiplex PCR; TCRdb keeps only in-frame clonotypes and omits some of them. The sample lists about 33,000 clones, roughly 74% occurring once. The sequenced sample consisted of CD4+ T cells from blood buffy coats. These receptor sequences come from a human donor in good health.

This chain connects TRBV6-5 to TRBJ1-5; tentatively, D is TRBD1 (5 bases). V was pared by 5 bases and J by 3 bases, with 14 bases between. The V gene's germline CDR1 is MNHEY and CDR2 SVGAGI. This CDR3 has 15 amino acids. In nucleotides, the CDR3 is TGTGCCAGCAGTCCTTCATGGGACGTCAATCAGCCCCAGCATTTT. It is translated as CASSPSWDVNQPQHF.

The chain employs TRBV11-2 and TRBJ2-7; the match to TRBD2 covers 11 bases. Germline-derived CDR1 and CDR2 are SGHAT and FQNNGV. The ends lost 6 bases at V and 1 base at J; junction bases unmatched: 5. The CDR3 is made up of 15 amino acids. The CDR3, as DNA: TGTGCCAGCAGACAATTAGCGGGGGGGTCCTACGAGCAGTACTTC. It translates to CASRQLAGGSYEQYF.

V gene TRBV7-9 combines with J gene TRBJ2-4; D unclear. Germline CDR1 is SEHNR and CDR2 is FQNEAQ (reference sequence). The length of the CDR3 is 15 residues. The ends were cut back, 5 bases at V and 3 bases at J, with 14 bases in the middle. Here the CDR3 reads CASSPVRWGKNIQYF. In DNA, the CDR3 is TGTGCCAGCAGCCCAGTGCGGTGGGGCAAAAACATTCAGTACTTC.

In DNA form, the CDR3 reads TGTGCCACCAGCAGAGCTACAATTAACTATGGCTACACCTTC. Translation gives CATSRATINYGYTF. The rearrangement joins TRBV15 to TRBJ1-2; D call uncertain. Germline V gene data show CDR1 as LNHNV and CDR2 as YYDKDF (reference sequence). V lost 1 base to trimming and J lost 1 base, with 7 bases between them. The CDR3 sequence is 14 residues long.

The chain combines TRBV7-9 with TRBJ2-7; D gene unclear. CDR3 length: 14 residues. CDR1 SEHNR and CDR2 FQNEAQ come from the germline V gene (reference sequence). V lost 1 base and J 2 bases, leaving 9 bases between the germline ends. The CDR3 reads CASSLVEGPYEQYF. The CDR3 bases are TGTGCCAGCAGCTTAGTCGAAGGCCCCTACGAGCAGTACTTC.

The V gene is TRBV7-2, the J gene TRBJ2-7; 8 bases fit TRBD2. The CDR3 is made up of 18 amino acids. Germline assignment: CDR1 SGHTA and CDR2 FQGNSA. The J segment lost 2 bases and the V segment lost 2 bases, leaving 14 bases of the junction unmatched. CDR3 nucleotide sequence: TGTGCCAGCAGCTTATCCAGCGGGAGACGCCTAGGGGCCTACGAGCAGTACTTC. It yields the protein CASSLSSGRRLGAYEQYF.

Notes on this clone: This sample includes further DNA sequences coding for the same CDR3. V is TRBV7-2 and J is TRBJ1-6, with D tentatively TRBD1 (5 bases). The CDR3 runs to 15 residues. V dropped 3 bases and J dropped 6 bases, with 12 bases sitting between them. Germline V gene sequence: CDR1 SGHTA, CDR2 FQGNSA. The CDR3 loop reads CASSLVGPPNSPLHF. The CDR3 region has the DNA TGTGCCAGCAGCTTGGTGGGGCCCCCTAATTCACCCCTCCACTTT.

This clone was observed a few times. This sequence joins TRBV5-4 and TRBJ2-7, with D hard to call. Deletions cut 1 base from V and 3 bases from J, with 8 bases between. Germline V lookup: CDR1 SGHNT, CDR2 YYREEE (reference sequence). The CDR3 is 13 amino acids. In DNA form, the CDR3 reads TGTGCCAGCAGCTTGTTTAGCAGCTACGAGCAGTACTTC. This gives the protein CASSLFSSYEQYF.

V gene TRBV7-2 combines with J gene TRBJ1-5, with D possibly matching TRBD1 (5 bases). The V end was cut by 5 bases, the J end by 3 bases, with 14 bases between. There are 15 residues in the CDR3. Per the germline V gene, CDR1 is SGHTA and CDR2 is FQGNSA. The CDR3 nucleotides are TGTGCCAGCAGCCAAACGGGGGGATCCAATCAGCCCCAGCATTTT. This gives the protein CASSQTGGSNQPQHF.